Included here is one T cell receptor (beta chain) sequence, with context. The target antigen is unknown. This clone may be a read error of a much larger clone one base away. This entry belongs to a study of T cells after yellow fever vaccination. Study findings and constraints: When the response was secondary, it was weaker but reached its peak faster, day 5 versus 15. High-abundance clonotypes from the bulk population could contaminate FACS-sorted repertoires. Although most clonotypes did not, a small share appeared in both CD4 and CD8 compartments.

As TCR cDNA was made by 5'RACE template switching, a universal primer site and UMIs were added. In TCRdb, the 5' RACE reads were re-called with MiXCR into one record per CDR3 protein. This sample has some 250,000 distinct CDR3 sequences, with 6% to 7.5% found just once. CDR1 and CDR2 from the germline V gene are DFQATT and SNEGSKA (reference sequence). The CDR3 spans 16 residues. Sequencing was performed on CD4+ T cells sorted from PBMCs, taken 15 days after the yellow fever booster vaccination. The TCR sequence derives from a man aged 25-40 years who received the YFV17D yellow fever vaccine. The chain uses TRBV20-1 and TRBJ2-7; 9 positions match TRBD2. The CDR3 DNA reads TGCAGTGCTAGAGATACAACCGGGACTAGCCGCTACGATCAGTACTTC. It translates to CSARDTTGTSRYDQYF.